This record concerns one T cell receptor beta chain sequence. Positive CCR7 selection of CD45RO-negative cells yielded the naive CD8 cells, and terminally differentiated effector memory CD45RA+ cells were excluded. These data are taken from a study of shared clonotypes between healthy human individuals. Trimming took 8 bases from V and 8 from J, leaving 6 bases between them. Germline lookup yields CDR1 DFQATT and CDR2 SNEGSKA (reference sequence). The CDR3 spans 8 residues. Using immunoSEQ multiplex PCR, the repertoire was profiled, and TCRdb retains in-frame clones only, with some absent. Of around 1.9 million clones in the sample, over 85% were seen once.

Material for sequencing was naive CD8+ T cells from PBMCs. The chain combines TRBV20-1 with TRBJ1-2; no definite D call. This receptor was taken from a man aged 18 to 29 in good health. Some clones in this sample may be carry-over from other donors' samples. CDR3: CSLGGYTF. CDR3 nucleotide sequence: TGCAGTCTAGGAGGCTACACCTTC.